This T cell receptor beta chain emerged from a study of PD-1 blockade in classical Hodgkin lymphoma. Study-wide findings and caveats: Causes of the repertoire differences remain undefined, possibly disease activity or prior therapy. By C4D1 there was a significant rise in CD4+ TCR diversity but not in CD8+ TCR diversity.

A note on this clone: Its antigen is currently unknown.

The method was immunoSEQ multiplex PCR; TCRdb's version includes in-frame clones alone and lacks a portion of them. The sample gives 46,000 or so clones, about 88% of which show up once; about 9.8% is in the top ten. Relapses following autologous stem cell transplantation were seen in all patients, with brentuximab vedotin exposure varying. Between the trimmed V and J ends, which lost 2 bases and 8 bases, there was a span of 12 bases. The CDR3 extends over 14 amino acids. Germline V gene sequence: CDR1 MGHRA, CDR2 YSYEKL. This sequence joins TRBV4-1 and TRBJ1-4; D remains ambiguous. This TCR derives from a human donor with classical Hodgkin lymphoma. The source material was peripheral blood mononuclear cells (PBMCs), sampled at baseline. The CDR3 reads CASSQPGPGEKLFF. The CDR3 DNA follows: TGCGCCAGCAGCCAACCCGGACCTGGGGAAAAACTGTTTTTT.